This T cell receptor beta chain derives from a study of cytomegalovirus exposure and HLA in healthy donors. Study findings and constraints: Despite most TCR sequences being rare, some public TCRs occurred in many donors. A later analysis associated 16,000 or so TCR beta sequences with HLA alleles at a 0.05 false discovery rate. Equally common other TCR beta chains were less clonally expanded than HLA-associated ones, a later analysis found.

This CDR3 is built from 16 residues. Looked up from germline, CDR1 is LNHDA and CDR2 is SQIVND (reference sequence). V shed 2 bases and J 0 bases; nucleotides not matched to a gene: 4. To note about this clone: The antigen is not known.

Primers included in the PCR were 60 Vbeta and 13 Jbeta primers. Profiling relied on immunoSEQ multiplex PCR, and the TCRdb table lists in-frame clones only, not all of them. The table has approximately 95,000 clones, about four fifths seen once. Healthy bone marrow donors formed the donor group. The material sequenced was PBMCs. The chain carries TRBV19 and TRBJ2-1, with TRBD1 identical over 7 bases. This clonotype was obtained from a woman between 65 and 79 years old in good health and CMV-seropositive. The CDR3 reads CASSIIPGGSYNEQFF. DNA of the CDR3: TGTGCCAGTAGTATAATTCCAGGGGGCTCCTACAATGAGCAGTTCTTC. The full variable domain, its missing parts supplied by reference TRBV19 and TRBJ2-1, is DGGITQSPKYLFRKEGQNVTLSCEQNLNHDAMYWYRQDPGQGLRLIYYSQIVNDFQKGDIAEGYSVSREKKESFPLTVTSAQKNPTAFYLCASSIIPGGSYNEQFFGPGTRLTVL.